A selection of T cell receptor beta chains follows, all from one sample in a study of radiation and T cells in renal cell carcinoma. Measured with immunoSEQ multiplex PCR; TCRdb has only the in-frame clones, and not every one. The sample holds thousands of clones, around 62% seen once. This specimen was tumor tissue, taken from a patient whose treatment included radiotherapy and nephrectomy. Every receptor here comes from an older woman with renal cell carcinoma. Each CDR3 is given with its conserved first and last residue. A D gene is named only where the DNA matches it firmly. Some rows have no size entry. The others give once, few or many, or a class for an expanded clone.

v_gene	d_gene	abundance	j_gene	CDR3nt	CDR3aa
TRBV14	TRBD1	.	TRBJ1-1	TGTGCCAGCAGCGCTCGGACAGGGGCCTCCGTCCCGAACACTGAAGCTTTCTTT	CASSARTGASVPNTEAFF
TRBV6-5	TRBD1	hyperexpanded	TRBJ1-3	TGTGCCAGCAGTTACAGGACAGGGGGAAACACCATATATTTT	CASSYRTGGNTIYF
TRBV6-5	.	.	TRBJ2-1	TGTGCCAGCAAGCCAGAGAATTACAATGAGCAGTTCTTC	CASKPENYNEQFF
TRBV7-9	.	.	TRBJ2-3	TGTGCCAGCAGCTTAGAGCGGAGCACAGATACGCAGTATTTT	CASSLERSTDTQYF
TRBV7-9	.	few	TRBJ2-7	TGTGCCAGCAGCTTAACGGAGTTGACTTACGAGCAGTACTTC	CASSLTELTYEQYF
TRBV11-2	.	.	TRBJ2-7	TGTGCCAGCAGCTTAGATATGGGTGACGAGCAGTACTTC	CASSLDMGDEQYF
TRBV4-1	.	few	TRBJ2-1	TGCGCCAGCAGCCAAATGCGAGGCCGTGAGCAGTTCTTC	CASSQMRGREQFF
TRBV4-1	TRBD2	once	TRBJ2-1	TGCGCCAGCAGCCAAGTACTAGCGGGGCCTAGGGAGTACAATGAGCAGTTCTTC	CASSQVLAGPREYNEQFF
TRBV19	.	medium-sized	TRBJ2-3	TGTGCCAGTAAAAATGGAGACAGAGGTAGCACAGATACGCAGTATTTT	CASKNGDRGSTDTQYF
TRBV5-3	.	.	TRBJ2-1	TGTGCCAGCCGTCTAGGGGGCTCCTACAATGAGCAGTTCTTC	CASRLGGSYNEQFF
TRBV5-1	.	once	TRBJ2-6	TGCGCCAGCAGCTTTTTCGGGGGAACCGGGGCCAACGTCCTGACTTTC	CASSFFGGTGANVLTF
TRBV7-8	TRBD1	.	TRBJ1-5	TGTGCCAGCAGCAAGGACAGGGGGACGAGTCAGCCCCAGCATTTT	CASSKDRGTSQPQHF
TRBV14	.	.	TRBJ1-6	TGTGCCAGCAGCGGGTTTGGACGTTCACCCCTCCACTTT	CASSGFGRSPLHF
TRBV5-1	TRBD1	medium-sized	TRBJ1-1	TGCGCCAGCAGTTCGGGGACAGGGATTGTCACTGAAGCTTTCTTT	CASSSGTGIVTEAFF
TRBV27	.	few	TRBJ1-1	TGTGCCAGCAGTCCCCGGACGGGGAACACTGAAGCTTTCTTT	CASSPRTGNTEAFF
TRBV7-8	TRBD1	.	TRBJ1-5	TGTGCCAGCAGCTTAGAAGGACAGGGGACGCCCCAGCATTTT	CASSLEGQGTPQHF
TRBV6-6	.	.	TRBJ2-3	TGTGCCAGCAGTTACGCCGCAGATACGCAGTATTTT	CASSYAADTQYF
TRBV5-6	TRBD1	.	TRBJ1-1	TGTGCCAGCAGTCAACAGGGGGCGAACACTGAAGCTTTCTTT	CASSQQGANTEAFF
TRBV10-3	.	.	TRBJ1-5	TGTGCCATCAGGGGACAAGGGAACAATCAGCCCCAGCATTTT	CAIRGQGNNQPQHF
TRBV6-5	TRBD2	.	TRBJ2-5	TGTGCCAGCAGTTACTTTAGCGGGGGGGCCCGGGAGACCCAGTACTTC	CASSYFSGGARETQYF
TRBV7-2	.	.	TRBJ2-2	TGTGCCAGCAGCTTAAGCGGGAACACCGGGGAGCTGTTTTTT	CASSLSGNTGELFF
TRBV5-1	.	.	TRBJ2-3	TGCGCCAGCAGCTTAGTCCGAAGGACTAGCACAGATACGCAGTATTTT	CASSLVRRTSTDTQYF
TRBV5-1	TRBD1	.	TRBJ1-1	TGCGCCAGCAGCTCGGCAGGGGGTATGGGCACTGAAGCTTTCTTT	CASSSAGGMGTEAFF
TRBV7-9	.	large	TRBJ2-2	TGTGCCAGCAGCTTATGGCTAGCGAACACCGGGGAGCTGTTTTTT	CASSLWLANTGELFF
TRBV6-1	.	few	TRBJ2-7	TGTGCCAGCAGCCCCCCCCGTGAGCAGTACTTC	CASSPPREQYF
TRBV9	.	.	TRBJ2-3	TGTGCCAGCAGCGGGAGGACTAGCACAGATACGCAGTATTTT	CASSGRTSTDTQYF
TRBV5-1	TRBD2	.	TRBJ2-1	TGCGCCAGCAGCCGGGCCCGACTAGCGGGAGACAATGAGCAGTTCTTC	CASSRARLAGDNEQFF
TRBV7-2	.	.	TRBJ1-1	TGTGCCAGCAGCTTAGACAGAATGAACACTGAAGCTTTCTTT	CASSLDRMNTEAFF
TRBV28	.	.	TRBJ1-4	TGTGCCAGCAGCACCGATGAAAAACTGTTTTTT	CASSTDEKLFF
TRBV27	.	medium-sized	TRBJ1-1	TGTGCCAGCAGTTTACAAGGGATCACTGAAGCTTTCTTT	CASSLQGITEAFF
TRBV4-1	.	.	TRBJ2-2	TGCGCCAGCAGCGCCCGGGCCGCGAACACCGGGGAGCTGTTTTTT	CASSARAANTGELFF
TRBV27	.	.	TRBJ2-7	TGTGCCAGCAGTTCTCGGCCGCTCTCCTACGAGCAGTACTTC	CASSSRPLSYEQYF
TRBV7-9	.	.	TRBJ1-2	TGTGCCAGCAGCTCTCATTCGACTCGAACAACCTATGGCTACACCTTC	CASSSHSTRTTYGYTF
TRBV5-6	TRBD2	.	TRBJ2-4	TGTGCCAGCAGTGCGGGGGGGCGGACCAAAAACATTCAGTACTTC	CASSAGGRTKNIQYF
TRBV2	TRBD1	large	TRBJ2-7	TGTGCCAGCAGAGGGACAGGGGACTACGAGCAGTACTTC	CASRGTGDYEQYF
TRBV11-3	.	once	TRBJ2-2	TGTGCCAGCAGCTCTGACACCGCGAGTGATCTGTTTTTT	CASSSDTASDLFF
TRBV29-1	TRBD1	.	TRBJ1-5	TGCAGCGTTGTGGACGGACAGGCCCGCAATCAGCCCCAGCATTTT	CSVVDGQARNQPQHF
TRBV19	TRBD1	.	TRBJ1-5	TGTGCCAGTAGCCCCGGACAGGGCGATCAGCCCCAGCATTTT	CASSPGQGDQPQHF
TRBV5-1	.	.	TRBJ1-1	TGCGCCAGCAGCTTGGAGTTGACCGGGGCTTTCTTT	CASSLELTGAFF
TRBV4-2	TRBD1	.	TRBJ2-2	TGTGCCAGCAGCGTAGGGACAGGGAACACCGGGGAGCTGTTTTTT	CASSVGTGNTGELFF
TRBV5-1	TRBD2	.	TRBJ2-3	TGCGCCAGCAGCTTGAGCGGGGCGGGGGATACGCAGTATTTT	CASSLSGAGDTQYF
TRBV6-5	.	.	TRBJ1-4	TGTGCCAGCAGGCCGGGAGGAAACAATGAAAAACTGTTTTTT	CASRPGGNNEKLFF
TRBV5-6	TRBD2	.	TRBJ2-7	TGTGCCAGCAGCTTGGGGACTAGGGGACCCTACGAGCAGTACTTC	CASSLGTRGPYEQYF
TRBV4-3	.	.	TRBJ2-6	TGCGCCAGCAGCCCTTTTTCTACCTCCTCCTCTGGGGCCAACGTCCTGACTTTC	CASSPFSTSSSGANVLTF
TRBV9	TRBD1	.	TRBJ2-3	TGTGCCAGCAGCCGCGGACAGGGTCCAGATACGCAGTATTTT	CASSRGQGPDTQYF